Below, 28 T cell receptor beta chains from the same sample are listed, as sequenced in a study of T cell responses to AZD1222 COVID-19 vaccine. Only in-frame clones appear in the TCRdb table, and some are missing; sequencing was by immunoSEQ multiplex PCR. The table lists 80,000 or so clones, 80% to 90% of them singletons, with approximately 5.4% in the top ten. Sequencing used peripheral blood, obtained on day 0 of AZD1222 vaccination. The source is an adult in good health.

This clone was counted only a few times. This rearrangement joins TRBV6-4 to TRBJ2-1, with unresolved D. V was trimmed by 4 bases and J by 0 bases, leaving 7 bases between them. Germline CDR1 and CDR2: MRHNA and SNTAGT. The CDR3 totals 14 residues. CDR3 protein: CASSAQLSYNEQFF. CDR3 coding DNA: TGTGCCAGCAGTGCCCAGCTCTCCTACAATGAGCAGTTCTTC.

This clone has just a few counts. CDR3 in amino acids: CASSLTQSYEQYF. DNA of the CDR3: TGTGCCAGCAGCTTAACACAAAGCTACGAGCAGTACTTC. V and J are TRBV11-2 and TRBJ2-7; D remains ambiguous. Trimming shortened V by 2 bases and J by 3 bases, and 8 bases separated the two germline ends. CDR1 and CDR2 from the germline V gene are SGHAT and FQNNGV. This CDR3 has 13 residues.

The rearrangement links TRBV5-1 to TRBJ2-7, with 8 bases identical to TRBD2. The CDR3 covers 16 residues. With V trimmed by 0 bases and J by 1 base, 6 bases remained unmatched. Germline loops: CDR1 SGHRS, CDR2 YFSETQ. CDR3 in DNA: TGCGCCAGCAGCTTGGCCCCAACTAGCGGATCCTACGAGCAGTACTTC. Its translation is CASSLAPTSGSYEQYF.

The chain employs TRBV7-6 and TRBJ2-1, with 8 nucleotides matching TRBD2. The length of the CDR3 is 14 residues. Germline V gene lookup returns CDR1 SGHVS and CDR2 FNYEAQ. The J segment lost 6 bases and the V segment lost 2 bases, leaving 3 bases of the junction unmatched. Here the CDR3 reads CASSLSGGRNEQFF. CDR3 sequence (DNA): TGTGCCAGCAGCTTATCGGGGGGGCGCAATGAGCAGTTCTTC.

The chain is built from TRBV11-2 and TRBJ2-3, with a tentative D call TRBD2 (5 bases). The CDR3 is 16 amino acids. Between the trimmed V and J ends, which lost 4 bases and 4 bases, there was a span of 18 bases. CDR1 SGHAT and CDR2 FQNNGV come from the germline V gene. The CDR3 loop reads CASSSPTGLGADTQYF. Here the CDR3 DNA reads TGTGCCAGCAGCTCTCCAACCGGACTTGGCGCAGATACGCAGTATTTT. Full variable domain (remainder filled in from reference TRBV11-2 and TRBJ2-3): EAGVAQSPRYKIIEKRQSVAFWCNPISGHATLYWYQQILGQGPKLLIQFQNNGVVDDSQLPKDRFSAERLKGVDSTLKIQPAKLEDSAVYLCASSSPTGLGADTQYFGPGTRLTVL.

The rearrangement uses TRBV5-4 and TRBJ1-1; no clear D. Germline loops: CDR1 SGHNT, CDR2 YYREEE (reference sequence). This CDR3 has 15 residues. The V gene lost 3 bases and the J gene lost 0 bases, with 12 bases spanning the gap. The DNA of the CDR3 is TGTGCCAGCAGCTGGGGATACGCTTTGAACACTGAAGCTTTCTTT. As protein: CASSWGYALNTEAFF.

This clone was counted once. The chain couples TRBV6-5 to TRBJ1-1, with a possible D match to TRBD1 (6 bases). This CDR3 spans 14 amino acids. Germline V gene sequence: CDR1 MNHEY, CDR2 SVGAGI. Trimming left V 6 bases short and J 1 base short, with 12 bases between. The chain's CDR3 is CASRYTGKNTEAFF. In DNA, the CDR3 is TGTGCCAGCAGGTACACAGGGAAGAACACTGAAGCTTTCTTT.

V gene TRBV7-3 combines with J gene TRBJ1-4; D is uncertain. CDR3 length equals 13 residues. The V and J ends lost 4 bases and 8 bases respectively, with 11 bases between them. Germline V CDR1 and CDR2: SGHTA, FQGTGA. The CDR3 DNA reads TGTGCCAGCAGCTCGACTCCCGGGGAAAAACTGTTTTTT. Its translation is CASSSTPGEKLFF.

This clone appeared a single time. The V call is TRBV27, the J call TRBJ2-1, with D perhaps TRBD1 or TRBD2 (5 bases each). The CDR3 covers 13 residues. V was clipped by 7 bases and J by 5 bases, with 12 bases between them. Germline V CDR1 and CDR2: MNHEY, SMNVEV (reference sequence). The CDR3 DNA reads TGTGCCAGCACAGGGACGGACCACAATGAGCAGTTCTTC. Residues: CASTGTDHNEQFF.

CDR3: CASSRGQAERNTEAFF. CDR3 DNA sequence: TGTGCCAGCAGCCGTGGACAGGCTGAAAGAAACACTGAAGCTTTCTTT. The rearrangement joins TRBV6-6 to TRBJ1-1, with 7 bases lining up with TRBD1. The germline gives CDR1 MNHNY, CDR2 SVGAGI (reference sequence). This CDR3 spans 16 amino acids. The trim removed 6 bases at V and 2 bases at J, leaving 12 bases unmatched.

V is TRBV6-4 and J is TRBJ2-1; no clear D gene. Germline V gene lookup returns CDR1 MRHNA and CDR2 SNTAGT. V was shortened by 2 bases and J by 4 bases, with 6 bases between the two germline ends. This CDR3 has 13 residues. The CDR3 protein is CASSDGEYNEQFF. In DNA, the CDR3 is TGTGCCAGCAGTGACGGCGAATACAATGAGCAGTTCTTC.

The chain combines TRBV9 with TRBJ2-1, with a tentative D call TRBD2 (6 bases). The CDR3 has 15 amino acids. Germline assignment: CDR1 SGDLS and CDR2 YYNGEE. V was trimmed by 5 bases and J by 8 bases, leaving 20 bases between them. CDR3: CASRGLPKLGHEQFF. Written as DNA, the CDR3 is TGTGCCAGCAGGGGACTCCCCAAGCTCGGCCATGAGCAGTTCTTC.

This sequence joins TRBV5-1 and TRBJ1-2; D not resolved. Germline CDR1 reads SGHRS; CDR2 reads YFSETQ. Trimming removed 5 bases from V and 7 bases from J, with 15 bases in between. The CDR3 is 13 residues long. In DNA, the CDR3 is TGCGCCAGCAGTAGGCTTCAGGTGACTGGCTACACCTTC. It encodes CASSRLQVTGYTF.

The chain combines TRBV19 with TRBJ1-5; 7 bases line up with TRBD1. Germline-derived CDR1 and CDR2 are LNHDA and SQIVND (reference sequence). The V and J ends lost 6 bases and 3 bases, in that order; junction bases with no gene match: 2. This CDR3 has 13 residues. The CDR3 is CASSDRVNQPQHF. DNA for the CDR3: TGTGCCAGTAGCGACAGGGTCAATCAGCCCCAGCATTTT.

This chain's CDR3 is CAISDGALGPYEQYF. The CDR3 DNA is TGTGCCATCAGTGATGGAGCCCTAGGGCCTTACGAGCAGTACTTC. V and J are TRBV10-3 and TRBJ2-7; no firm D call. Germline CDR1 reads ENHRY; CDR2 reads SYGVKD. Trimming stripped 3 bases from V and 4 bases from J, with 16 bases between. The CDR3 is 15 residues long.

V usage is TRBV27 and J usage is TRBJ2-7; D gene ambiguous. The germline V and J ends were trimmed by 8 bases and 4 bases, with 12 bases remaining between them. The germline CDR1 and CDR2 sequences are MNHEY and SMNVEV (reference sequence). This CDR3 is built from 12 residues. CDR3 in amino acids: CASGWKRYEQYF. The CDR3 DNA sequence: TGTGCCAGCGGGTGGAAAAGATACGAGCAGTACTTC.

J is TRBJ2-2 and V is TRBV11-3; unclear D gene. Trimming shortened V by 5 bases and J by 6 bases, and 7 bases separated the two germline ends. Germline CDR1 reads SGHNT; CDR2 reads YENEEA. This CDR3 is built from 12 residues. CDR3: CASSPRSGELFF. For the CDR3, the DNA is TGTGCCAGCAGCCCCCGTTCCGGGGAGCTGTTTTTT.

The chain carries TRBV9 and TRBJ2-1; no definite D call. The CDR3 is 13 residues long. The ends were cut back, 4 bases at V and 5 bases at J, with 10 bases in the middle. In germline, CDR1 is SGDLS, CDR2 YYNGEE. CDR3 protein: CASSPYGDNEQFF. CDR3 nucleotides: TGTGCCAGCAGCCCTTACGGAGACAATGAGCAGTTCTTC.

This sequence joins TRBV7-9 and TRBJ2-2; possible D gene TRBD2, 6 bases. Germline loops: CDR1 SEHNR, CDR2 FQNEAQ (reference sequence). V gave up 1 base and J gave up 7 bases, with 10 bases separating them. The CDR3 covers 14 residues. The CDR3 DNA follows: TGTGCCAGCAGCTTAGTGGAGGGAATCGGGGAGCTGTTTTTT. Translated, it gives CASSLVEGIGELFF.

As concerns this clone: Additional DNA sequences in this sample encode the identical CDR3. This chain links TRBV7-2 with TRBJ1-5; D ambiguous. Trimming removed 1 base at V and 2 bases at J, with 12 bases between. The CDR3 loop spans 16 amino acids. The germline V gene has CDR1 SGHTA and CDR2 FQGNSA. DNA for the CDR3: TGTGCCAGCAGCTTAGGTGGAGCTAAGGGCAATCAGCCCCAGCATTTT. Encoded protein: CASSLGGAKGNQPQHF. Filled out from reference TRBV7-2 and TRBJ1-5, the complete variable domain reads GAGVSQSPSNKVTEKGKDVELRCDPISGHTALYWYRQSLGQGLEFLIYFQGNSAPDKSGLPSDRFSAERTGGSVSTLTIQRTQQEDSAVYLCASSLGGAKGNQPQHFGDGTRLSIL.

The chain is built from TRBV5-1 and TRBJ2-4; D may correspond to TRBD1 or TRBD2 (5 bases each). Germline V gene data show CDR1 as SGHRS and CDR2 as YFSETQ. The length of the CDR3 is 16 residues. V was clipped by 4 bases and J by 0 bases, with 14 bases between them. CDR3 nucleotide sequence: TGCGCCAGCAGCGGGGACGGGCTGGCAGCCAAAAACATTCAGTACTTC. Protein sequence: CASSGDGLAAKNIQYF.

V is TRBV6-2 or TRBV6-3 and J is TRBJ1-1, with a possible D match to TRBD1 (5 bases). The V and J ends lost 6 bases and 2 bases respectively, with 16 bases between them. Germline-derived CDR1 and CDR2 are MNHEY and SVGEGT. This CDR3 spans 15 amino acids. CDR3 nucleotides: TGTGCCAGCAGCCCAACGGGGCAGTTAAACACTGAAGCTTTCTTT. Its translation: CASSPTGQLNTEAFF.

The V call is TRBV5-1, the J call TRBJ2-1; 12 positions match TRBD2. The CDR3 extends over 16 amino acids. V dropped 4 bases and J dropped 4; count of bases not matched to a gene: 6. Looked up from germline, CDR1 is SGHRS and CDR2 is YFSETQ. Here the CDR3 DNA reads TGCGCCAGCAGCAACCGGACTAGCGGGGCTTACAATGAGCAGTTCTTC. Its translation is CASSNRTSGAYNEQFF. Together with reference TRBV5-1 and TRBJ2-1, the CDR3 gives the full variable domain: KAGVTQTPRYLIKTRGQQVTLSCSPISGHRSVSWYQQTPGQGLQFLFEYFSETQRNKGNFPGRFSGRQFSNSRSEMNVSTLELGDSALYLCASSNRTSGAYNEQFFGPGTRLTVL.

J is TRBJ2-7 and V is TRBV24-1, with TRBD1 identical over 9 bases. V dropped 3 bases and J dropped 1; count of bases not matched to a gene: 3. The CDR3 extends over 15 amino acids. Germline V lookup: CDR1 KGHDR, CDR2 SFDVKD. CDR3 protein: CATSDPTGGSYEQYF. In DNA form, the CDR3 reads TGTGCCACCAGTGATCCGACAGGGGGTTCCTACGAGCAGTACTTC.

J is TRBJ2-1 and V is TRBV10-1; 7 bases fit TRBD2. The CDR3 has 16 amino acids. CDR1 is WNHNN and CDR2 is SYGVQD in the germline V gene (reference sequence). J was trimmed by 0 bases and V by 3 bases; bases with no gene match: 5. CDR3 amino acids: CASSDSVAGSYNEQFF. Written as DNA, the CDR3 is TGCGCCAGCAGTGACTCCGTAGCGGGCTCCTACAATGAGCAGTTCTTC.

This chain links TRBV7-9 with TRBJ1-1; TRBD1 is a possible D gene (5 bases). CDR1 SEHNR and CDR2 FQNEAQ come from the germline V gene (reference sequence). The CDR3 extends over 12 amino acids. V shed 5 bases and J shed 8 bases, with 12 bases lying between them. The CDR3 spells CASSQGQSEAFF. The CDR3 DNA reads TGTGCCAGCAGCCAGGGCCAGTCGGAAGCTTTCTTT.

The chain has TRBV20-1 and TRBJ1-1; the D is unclear. CDR3 length: 11 residues. Per the germline V gene, CDR1 is DFQATT and CDR2 is SNEGSKA (reference sequence). The V end was cut by 3 bases, the J end by 11 bases, with 13 bases between. The CDR3 DNA follows: TGCAGTGCTAGGACTCCCCTGGGGGCTTTCTTT. Protein sequence: CSARTPLGAFF.

The chain has TRBV21-1 and TRBJ1-2; the table names TRBD1, a call not compared with the DNA. TRBV21-1 is a pseudogene locus. The CDR3 is 20 residues long. The CDR3 bases are TGTGCCAGCAACCCCGGGACAGGGGGCCTGTGTGCCCAGATTAACTATGGCTACACCTTC. It encodes CASNPGTGGLCAQINYGYTF.